These T cell receptor beta chains were read from a single sample in a study of shared clonotypes between healthy human individuals. Produced via immunoSEQ multiplex PCR; TCRdb's table is partial and in-frame only. The table has about 1 million clones, about 76% seen once. Sequencing was performed on memory CD4+ T cells sorted from blood. These receptors were collected from a man aged 18-30 years in good health. Each CDR3 is given with its conserved first and last residue. A D gene is named only where the DNA matches it firmly.

d_call v_call cdr3_aa
NA TRBV25-1 CASSVQDQPQHF
NA TRBV2 CASSERGALEAFF
NA TRBV2 CASSGTGGELFF
NA TRBV5-5 CASSLFLASYNEQFF
NA TRBV6-6 CASSTINTEAFF
TRBD1 TRBV28 CASSITGTGSNQPQHF
NA TRBV7-2 CASSLVETQYF
TRBD2 TRBV5-1 CASSLEGLAGARREQYF
NA TRBV28 CASSSGSWYEQYF
NA TRBV13 CASSLEQRRNTGELFF
TRBD1 TRBV18 CASSPGGTGPGTQYF
NA TRBV2 CASSPDFSGANVLTF
NA TRBV27 CASSLKGVENSPLHF
NA TRBV5-1 CASSEAGDMNTEAFF
NA TRBV4-1 CASSQVPGLSEKLFF
NA TRBV7-9 CASSPHEGGLGYEQYF
TRBD1 TRBV7-2 CASSRQGNGYTF
NA TRBV7-2 CASSLGRHSGEQYF
NA TRBV6-1 CASILSGTDTQYF
NA TRBV2 CASRKREFTDTQYF
NA TRBV18 CASSPLSYAGENYGYTF
NA TRBV2 CASTGRGTDTQYF
NA TRBV7-9 CASSYGTSHLNYGYTF
NA TRBV6-5 CASSRAGRETQYF
TRBD2 TRBV13 CASSLRRLAGSYNEQFF
NA TRBV30 CAWSVGRTGHTDTQYF
NA TRBV6-5 CASSYGTWYGYTF
NA TRBV7-3 CASSLSAYNEQFF
NA TRBV27 CASSSWTANTGELFF
TRBD1 TRBV5-5 CASSPGTGGYNEQFF
NA TRBV28 CASSLSTGHKKLFF
TRBD2 TRBV10-2 CASMPSGSYNEQFF
NA TRBV2 CASSEALLGLSMGEQYF
NA TRBV19 CASSLGTLRTEAFF
NA TRBV20-1 CSAIAQIGLFF
TRBD1 TRBV29-1 CSARVGQGATGELFF
NA TRBV19 CASSSGGNQPQHF
NA TRBV5-6 CASSLYRVLETQYF
TRBD1 TRBV11-2 CASSPQGASTGELFF
NA TRBV5-1 CASSLPGLRTDTQYF
TRBD1 TRBV6-1 CASSEQGRSNQPQHF
NA TRBV4-1 CASSRRGDTDTQYF
NA TRBV10-3 CAISESRGSDTQYF
NA TRBV27 CASSLRRTDTQYF
TRBD2 TRBV5-1 CASSPAGGQTDTQYF
TRBD2 TRBV5-1 CASSSTGGPYEQYF
TRBD1 TRBV5-6 CASSFRGLSYEQYF
NA TRBV5-6 CASSLEGSPYEQYF
NA TRBV29-1 CSVQPVVGQGGLAGVGEQFF
TRBD2 TRBV5-1 CASSLSPSGANEQFF
NA TRBV6-1 CASSELSALEQYF
NA TRBV7-8 CASSLTDSYGYTF
NA TRBV9 CASSVALHSYNEQFF
TRBD2 TRBV27 CASSFERGTQYF
NA TRBV11-2 CASSIPGRNLNNEQFF
NA TRBV7-2 CASSPRGVTDTIYF
NA TRBV5-4 CASSPDLNYNSPLHF
TRBD1 TRBV5-1 CASSVDRGGNSPLHF
NA TRBV28 CASLRTGNPNTGELFF
NA TRBV7-2 CASSLGLADLGSMFGYTF